The 27 T cell receptor beta chains presented below share a single source sample, sequenced in a study of molecular identifiers for immune sequencing clone quantification. TCRdb ran MiXCR on the PCR reads and lists one entry per CDR3 protein. The table includes about 100,000 distinct CDR3 sequences, roughly 34% detected once. Sequencing was done on a sample of naive CD8+ T cells from blood, with Jurkat cell RNA spiked in. Subset defined: FACS-sorted CD8+CD4-CCR7+CD45RA+ naive T cells. The receptors stem from a human donor in good health. Some libraries in this study had Jurkat cell RNA spiked in.

The table lists this clonotype with a few counts. The DNA of the CDR3 is TGTGCCAGCAGTCAGACTAGTGCCTACAATGAGCAGTTCTTC. Its protein is CASSQTSAYNEQFF. V is TRBV6-2 or TRBV6-3 and J is TRBJ2-1; TRBD2 is a possible D gene (6 bases). Between the trimmed V and J ends, which lost 5 bases and 2 bases, there was a span of 10 bases. This CDR3 contains 14 residues. The germline CDR1 and CDR2 sequences are MNHEY and SVGEGT.

This clonotype was detected ten times or more. The gene calls are TRBV12-3 or TRBV12-4 and TRBJ2-1; 12 nucleotides agree with TRBD1. CDR3 length: 16 amino acids. Trimming cost V 4 bases and J 8 bases; bases outside gene matches: 9. CDR3 bases: TGTGCCAGCAGTTGGCCCGGGACAGGGGGCGCCTATGAGCAGTTCTTC. This encodes CASSWPGTGGAYEQFF.

For this clonotype: No conserved phenylalanine or tryptophan is present at the end of the CDR3, so a read error is the likely explanation. The chain uses TRBV4-2 and TRBJ1-4; no clear D. The germline CDR1 and CDR2 sequences are LGHNA and YNFKEQ. The CDR3 covers 14 residues. V lost 4 bases, J lost 10 bases, and 16 bases lay in between. CDR3 in DNA: TGTGCCAGCAGCCTTCCCCAGGCGGATGTAAAACTGTTTTTA. Protein product: CASSLPQADVKLFL.

This clonotype was seen many times. The chain joins TRBV9 to TRBJ2-2, with D uncertain. There are 12 residues in the CDR3. In germline, CDR1 is SGDLS, CDR2 YYNGEE. Trimming shortened V by 7 bases and J by 6 bases, and 10 bases separated the two germline ends. CDR3 DNA: TGTGCCAGCGCCCGTCCTCCCGGGGAGCTGTTTTTT. This encodes CASARPPGELFF. The complete variable domain, with remaining parts taken from reference TRBV9 and TRBJ2-2, reads DSGVTQTPKHLITATGQRVTLRCSPRSGDLSVYWYQQSLDQGLQFLIQYYNGEERAKGNILERFSAQQFPDLHSELNLSSLELGDSALYFCASARPPGELFFGEGSRLTVL.

Only one count was recorded for this clonotype. This may stem from a read error, because a much larger clone lies one nucleotide away. This sequence joins TRBV7-8 and TRBJ2-5; possible D gene TRBD1, 6 bases. The CDR3 is 16 residues long. Deletions cut 8 bases from V and 5 bases from J, with 24 bases between. Germline V gene data show CDR1 as SGHVS and CDR2 as FQNEAQ. CDR3 DNA: TGTGCCAGCTCCCTAATGGGGGCCCCCCGGTGGGAGACCCAGTACTTC. It encodes CASSLMGAPRWETQYF.

On this clonotype itself: A much larger clone differs from this one at a single base, so this may be a read error. This chain joins TRBV9 and TRBJ2-3; D is uncertain. Between the trimmed V and J ends, which lost 3 bases and 0 bases, there was a span of 11 bases. Germline CDR1 is SGDLS and CDR2 is YYNGEE. This CDR3 region has 15 residues. The CDR3 DNA follows: TGTGCCAGCAGCGCAGGCTGGCGGAGCACAGATACGCAGTATTTT. Amino acids: CASSAGWRSTDTQYF.

This clonotype was seen at least ten times. The chain has TRBV29-1 and TRBJ2-2; 9 bases are shared with TRBD2. Germline CDR1 is SQVTM and CDR2 is ANQGSEA. There are 15 residues in the CDR3. Trimming removed 6 bases from V and 1 base from J; junction bases left unmatched: 6. The CDR3 spells CSVFSGSWNTGELFF. The CDR3 coding sequence is TGCAGCGTGTTTAGCGGGAGCTGGAACACCGGGGAGCTGTTTTTT.

Concerning this clonotype: This may arise from a read error, as a much more abundant clone is one base away. The V gene is TRBV11-2, the J gene TRBJ2-1, with D possibly matching TRBD2 (6 bases). Looked up from germline, CDR1 is SGHAT and CDR2 is FQNNGV. The CDR3 is made up of 14 amino acids. Deletions cut 6 bases from V and 6 bases from J, with 15 bases between. The CDR3 nucleotides are TGTGCCAGCAGTTCGGACTATCTGCGCAATGAGCAGTTCTTC. Translation: CASSSDYLRNEQFF.

In this sample, this clonotype turned up a few times. The chain carries TRBV20-1 and TRBJ2-3; D not certain. Per germline, CDR1 DFQATT and CDR2 SNEGSKA (reference sequence). This CDR3 contains 11 residues. Trimming took off 5 bases at V and 6 bases at J, with 9 bases between the two ends. CDR3 region: CSASIGDTQYF. The CDR3 DNA sequence: TGCAGTGCTTCAATCGGGGATACGCAGTATTTT.

The chain is built from TRBV27 and TRBJ1-2; the D is unclear. This CDR3 region has 16 residues. The V gene's germline CDR1 is MNHEY and CDR2 SMNVEV (reference sequence). V gave up 4 bases and J gave up 7 bases, with 22 bases separating them. DNA for the CDR3: TGTGCCAGCAGTTCCCCGAAGGAAACGGGCCCCGTTGGCTACACCTTC. Residues: CASSSPKETGPVGYTF.

The chain carries TRBV5-5 and TRBJ2-5; 7 nucleotides align to TRBD1. Germline CDR1 and CDR2: SGHKS and YYEKEE (reference sequence). The J segment lost 3 bases and the V segment lost 4 bases, leaving 6 bases of the junction unmatched. The CDR3 totals 14 residues. For the CDR3, the DNA is TGTGCCAGCAGCCCCCACGACAGGGAAGAGACCCAGTACTTC. Translation: CASSPHDREETQYF.

A few counts support this clonotype. Mismatch with germline at one junction end may stem from a read error. The chain recombines TRBV28 with TRBJ2-7; 9 bases line up with TRBD1. The germline V gene has CDR1 MDHEN and CDR2 SYDVKM. The CDR3 length is 12 residues. DNA of the CDR3: TGCCATGTTGCCGGGACAGGGCACGAGCAGTACTTC. It yields the protein CHVAGTGHEQYF.

Points on this clonotype: Given a much more abundant clone one base away, this may be a read error. V and J are TRBV12-3 or TRBV12-4 and TRBJ1-5, with D possibly TRBD1 on 5 matching bases. The CDR3 runs 14 residues. The V gene lost 6 bases and the J gene lost 6 bases, with 15 bases spanning the gap. In DNA form, the CDR3 reads TGTGCCAGCAGCGCCAGGGATCTCGGTCAGCCCCAGCATTTT. This gives the protein CASSARDLGQPQHF.

Points on this clonotype: This may come from a read error, since a much larger clone is one base off. The rearrangement links TRBV12-3 or TRBV12-4 to TRBJ2-1, with TRBD2 matching over 10 bases. The CDR3 has 18 residues. Trimming at V came to 5 bases and at J to 9 bases, leaving 19 bases not matched to a gene. The CDR3 DNA sequence: TGTGCCAGCAGTCGAGCGAGGCTAGCGGGAGCGAGGGGGGGTGAGCAGTTCTTC. As protein: CASSRARLAGARGGEQFF.

This clonotype was seen many times. The chain links TRBV20-1 to TRBJ2-7, with 11 nucleotides matching TRBD2. CDR1 and CDR2 from the germline V gene are DFQATT and SNEGSKA (reference sequence). The CDR3 has 16 residues. Trimming cost V 1 base and J 0 bases; bases outside gene matches: 5. CDR3 sequence reads: CSARGSGRGSSYEQYF. As DNA, the CDR3 is TGCAGTGCTAGAGGTAGCGGGAGGGGTAGCTCCTACGAGCAGTACTTC.

Points on this clonotype: A much larger clone differs by one base, so this may be a read error. Lacking the conserved final phenylalanine or tryptophan, this CDR3 likely reflects a read error. The genes are TRBV7-6 and TRBJ2-3; 14 bases map to TRBD2. The CDR3 sequence is 14 residues long. V dropped 5 bases and J dropped 12; count of bases not matched to a gene: 7. The germline CDR1 and CDR2 sequences are SGHVS and FNYEAQ. The CDR3 DNA reads as TGTGCCAGCAGCCGGGGACTAGCGGGAGACTTCCAGTATTTG. Translating it yields CASSRGLAGDFQYL.

This clonotype turned up a few times. The chain carries TRBV7-9 and TRBJ1-5; D is undetermined. Germline V gene data show CDR1 as SEHNR and CDR2 as FQNEAQ (reference sequence). The CDR3 extends over 17 amino acids. The V and J ends lost 3 bases and 0 bases respectively, with 15 bases between them. The CDR3, as DNA: TGTGCCAGCAGCTTGGTTTCTTCTGAGTATAGCAATCAGCCCCAGCATTTT. Its translation is CASSLVSSEYSNQPQHF.

The chain links TRBV27 to TRBJ2-2; D is undetermined. Trimming cost V 3 bases and J 0 bases, with 5 bases left between them. CDR3 length: 14 amino acids. CDR1 is MNHEY and CDR2 is SMNVEV in the germline V gene (reference sequence). CDR3 coding DNA: TGTGCCAGCAGTTTTTTGGCGAACACCGGGGAGCTGTTTTTT. This sequence encodes CASSFLANTGELFF.

The chain combines TRBV4-3 with TRBJ2-2; the match to TRBD2 covers 13 bases. Germline CDR1 reads LGHNA; CDR2 reads YSLEER. The CDR3 spans 16 residues. Losses at the gene ends were 1 base for V and 6 bases for J; bases not matched to a gene: 2. CDR3 sequence (DNA): TGCGCCAGCAGCCAAGCACTAGCGGGAGGGGCCGGGGAGCTGTTTTTT. As protein: CASSQALAGGAGELFF.

Only a few counts were recorded for this clonotype. This chain connects TRBV6-2 or TRBV6-3 to TRBJ2-5; 7 bases map to TRBD1. In germline, CDR1 is MNHEY, CDR2 SVGEGT. The J segment lost 2 bases and the V segment lost 1 base, leaving 7 bases of the junction unmatched. This CDR3 is built from 16 residues. DNA for the CDR3: TGTGCCAGCAGTTACTGGCTATTGGGACAGCAAGAGACCCAGTACTTC. Translated, it gives CASSYWLLGQQETQYF.

This clonotype showed up many times. The chain has TRBV6-5 and TRBJ2-7, with TRBD1 matching 8 bases. Germline lookup yields CDR1 MNHEY and CDR2 SVGAGI. Trimming removed 6 bases from V and 2 bases from J; junction bases left unmatched: 6. CDR3 length: 14 residues. The CDR3 is CASSSEDRAYEQYF. The CDR3 region has the DNA TGTGCCAGCAGCTCGGAGGACAGGGCCTACGAGCAGTACTTC.

A note on this clonotype: A much more abundant neighbour one base away suggests this may be a read error. The chain has TRBV20-1 and TRBJ2-3; 11 bases map to TRBD2. The CDR3 loop spans 13 amino acids. Unmatched junction bases numbered 1, after V lost 6 bases and J lost 2 bases. CDR1 and CDR2 (germline): DFQATT, SNEGSKA (reference sequence). The CDR3 reads CSATSGDTDTQYF. Here the CDR3 DNA reads TGCAGTGCGACTAGCGGGGACACAGATACGCAGTATTTT.

This clonotype was seen a few times. This sequence may be a read error, since a much larger clone differs from it by one base. The V and J genes are TRBV29-1 and TRBJ2-7; D may be TRBD1 or TRBD2 (5 bases each). This CDR3 spans 14 amino acids. The germline CDR1 and CDR2 sequences are SQVTM and ANQGSEA. CDR3 sequence reads: CSGESGTGAYEQYF. In nucleotides, the CDR3 is TGCAGCGGTGAATCGGGGACCGGGGCCTACGAGCAGTACTTC.

This clonotype was picked up a small number of times. V is TRBV20-1 and J is TRBJ2-1; 7 nucleotides match TRBD2. CDR3 length: 15 residues. Germline V gives CDR1 DFQATT, CDR2 SNEGSKA (reference sequence). After removal of 4 bases from V and 7 bases from J, the junction contained 13 bases not matched to a gene. The CDR3 loop reads CSATGTIQDSNEQFF. Here the CDR3 DNA reads TGCAGTGCTACCGGGACTATCCAAGACTCGAATGAGCAGTTCTTC.

The chain links TRBV4-3 to TRBJ2-3; 10 positions agree with TRBD2. V trimming: 1 base; J trimming: 6 bases; junction bases outside the gene matches: 7. The CDR3 is made up of 16 amino acids. CDR1 LGHNA and CDR2 YSLEER come from the germline V gene. The CDR3 sequence: CASSQGPAGGPDTQYF. CDR3 nucleotide sequence: TGCGCCAGCAGCCAAGGGCCAGCGGGAGGGCCGGATACGCAGTATTTT.

This clonotype showed up many times. The rearrangement uses TRBV28 and TRBJ2-1; 8 nucleotides align to TRBD2. The CDR3 sequence is 16 residues long. Unmatched junction bases numbered 13, after V lost 4 bases and J lost 8 bases. In germline, CDR1 is MDHEN, CDR2 SYDVKM. For the CDR3, the DNA is TGTGCCAGCAGTTCCCTAAGCGGGAGTAGGATAGATGAGCAGTTCTTC. It yields the protein CASSSLSGSRIDEQFF.

Comment on this clonotype: This may come from a read error, since a much larger clone is one base off. CDR3: CASSQDRGRLETQYF. The CDR3 DNA reads as TGCGCCAGCAGCCAAGATCGCGGCCGCCTAGAGACCCAGTACTTC. The chain joins TRBV4-3 to TRBJ2-5, with D unclear. The CDR3 is 15 residues long. Germline CDR1 reads LGHNA; CDR2 reads YSLEER. V was trimmed by 0 bases and J by 4 bases, leaving 12 bases between them.